These 27 T cell receptor beta chains share one sample of origin, sequenced in a study of human T cells and chemical hapten exposure. The time point: pre-sensitization, week 0. Specified treatment: therapeutic diphenylcyclopropenone sensitization with weekly scalp DPC. MiXCR, applied by TCRdb to the RACE reads, yields one record per CDR3 protein. The repertoire has 200,000 to 300,000 distinct CDR3 sequences, approximately 8.6% of them found once; the top ten carry approximately 2.3%. Sequencing used whole blood, obtained in connection with sensitization to the hapten diphenylcyclopropenone (DPC). Every receptor here comes from a woman between 40 and 55 years old with alopecia areata. Some clones in this sample may be carry-over from other donors' samples.

Ten or more counts support this clonotype. The chain links TRBV7-8 to TRBJ2-7; D is ambiguous. This CDR3 region has 12 residues. V gave up 10 bases and J gave up 2 bases, with 12 bases separating them. CDR1 is SGHVS and CDR2 is FQNEAQ in the germline V gene. The CDR3 nucleotides read TGTGCCACTGGGCCCTTCCCCTACGAGCAGTACTTC. Its translation is CATGPFPYEQYF. The whole variable domain, filled in from reference TRBV7-8 and TRBJ2-7, reads GAGVSQSPRYKVAKRGQDVALRCDPISGHVSLFWYQQALGQGPEFLTYFQNEAQLDKSGLPSDRFFAERPEGSVSTLKIQRTQQEDSAVYLCATGPFPYEQYFGPGTRLTVT.

Comment on this clonotype: Germline and junction disagree at one end, which may indicate a read error. The chain carries TRBV7-2 and TRBJ2-5; D might be TRBD2 (6 bases). The CDR3 extends over 13 amino acids. Germline CDR1 and CDR2: SGHTA and FQGNSA. CDR3 DNA sequence: TGTGCCAGCAGGACGGGGGATCAAGAGACCCGGTACTTC. As protein: CASRTGDQETRYF.

V usage is TRBV19 and J usage is TRBJ2-2; possibly TRBD2 for D (5 bases). V was clipped by 8 bases and J by 0 bases, with 7 bases between them. The CDR3 is 13 amino acids. CDR1 is LNHDA and CDR2 is SQIVND in the germline V gene (reference sequence). The CDR3 sequence is CASGAANTGELFF. The CDR3 nucleotides read TGTGCCAGTGGAGCGGCGAACACCGGGGAGCTGTTTTTT.

The V call is TRBV6-5, the J call TRBJ1-2; TRBD1 is a possible D gene (6 bases). Germline V CDR1 and CDR2: MNHEY, SVGAGI. V lost 5 bases, J lost 4 bases, and 17 bases lay in between. CDR3 size: 15 residues. CDR3 nucleotides: TGTGCCAGCAGTCAACAGGGAACCGGAATCTATGGCTACACCTTC. Protein: CASSQQGTGIYGYTF.

This clonotype has only a few counts. The chain carries TRBV12-3 or TRBV12-4 and TRBJ2-3; maybe TRBD1 (5 bases). The V end lost 1 base, the J end lost 0 bases, and 14 bases lay between the germline ends. The length of the CDR3 is 17 residues. For the CDR3, the DNA is TGTGCCAGCAGTTTAGGGGGCCCCCAAGGGAGCACAGATACGCAGTATTTT. It is translated as CASSLGGPQGSTDTQYF.

The CDR3 DNA reads as TGTGCCAGCAGTCCCGCTAGCGGGTTAAGCACAGATACGCAGTATTTT. It is translated as CASSPASGLSTDTQYF. The gene calls are TRBV25-1 and TRBJ2-3; the match to TRBD2 covers 8 bases. The V gene's germline CDR1 is MGHDK and CDR2 SYGVNS. The V segment lost 5 bases and the J segment 0 bases; nucleotides outside the gene matches: 7. The CDR3 covers 16 residues.

This clonotype has a handful of counts. The chain joins TRBV20-1 to TRBJ2-7; D not certain. Trimming pared 6 bases from V and 0 bases from J, leaving 12 bases between. Germline assignment: CDR1 DFQATT and CDR2 SNEGSKA (reference sequence). The CDR3 has 13 residues. The CDR3 region is CSAIQPLSYEQYF. The CDR3 bases are TGCAGTGCCATCCAGCCCCTCTCCTACGAGCAGTACTTC.

A few counts support this clonotype. The chain employs TRBV29-1 and TRBJ2-7, with 7 positions matching TRBD1. In germline, CDR1 is SQVTM, CDR2 ANQGSEA. CDR3 length: 13 amino acids. Unmatched junction bases numbered 6, after V lost 1 base and J lost 6 bases. The CDR3 sequence is CSVEGITGVEQYF. The CDR3 DNA reads as TGCAGCGTTGAAGGAATCACAGGGGTCGAGCAGTACTTC.

This clonotype was observed many times. The chain combines TRBV29-1 with TRBJ1-1; 7 bases agree with TRBD1. The V segment lost 7 bases and the J segment 0 bases; nucleotides outside the gene matches: 8. Germline CDR1 SQVTM, CDR2 ANQGSEA. CDR3 length: 14 residues. CDR3 sequence reads: CSATGDHLNTEAFF. The CDR3 DNA follows: TGCAGCGCAACAGGGGACCATTTGAACACTGAAGCTTTCTTT.

The V gene is TRBV6-5, the J gene TRBJ2-7; no firm D call. Germline lookup yields CDR1 MNHEY and CDR2 SVGAGI. This CDR3 has 14 residues. V was shortened by 1 base and J by 6 bases, with 13 bases between the two germline ends. CDR3 residues: CASSYLVRASEQYF. CDR3 nucleotide sequence: TGTGCCAGCAGTTACTTGGTTCGAGCATCCGAGCAGTACTTC.

This clonotype was seen a few times. This chain connects TRBV6-2 or TRBV6-3 to TRBJ2-3; TRBD2 agrees at 9 bases. The CDR3 loop spans 14 amino acids. The junction had 8 bases not matched to a gene; V was cut back by 5 bases and J by 8 bases. Germline loops: CDR1 MNHEY, CDR2 SVGEGT. The CDR3 sequence is CASSNLAGSGTQYF. CDR3 in DNA: TGTGCCAGCAGTAACCTAGCGGGAAGCGGTACGCAGTATTTT.

A few counts support this clonotype. The chain is built from TRBV18 and TRBJ1-1; D unresolved. Trimming shortened V by 3 bases and J by 1 base, and 6 bases separated the two germline ends. The germline CDR1 and CDR2 sequences are KGHSH and LQKENI. The CDR3 covers 13 residues. CDR3 nucleotides: TGTGCCAGCTCACCTTCTGAGAACACTGAAGCTTTCTTT. This sequence encodes CASSPSENTEAFF.

This clonotype was counted many times. The V gene is TRBV6-2 or TRBV6-3, the J gene TRBJ2-3; D possibly uses TRBD1 or TRBD2 (5 bases each). V was cut by 1 base and J by 4 bases, with 12 bases left in between. The CDR3 is 15 amino acids. Germline V gene sequence: CDR1 MNHEY, CDR2 SVGEGT. The CDR3 DNA reads TGTGCCAGCAGTTACTTGGGGACGACTCCAGATACGCAGTATTTT. Its protein product is CASSYLGTTPDTQYF.

This clonotype showed up many times. V is TRBV15 and J is TRBJ1-2, with unresolved D. The V gene lost 3 bases and the J gene lost 4 bases, with 12 bases spanning the gap. This CDR3 is 14 amino acids long. Germline CDR1 LNHNV, CDR2 YYDKDF (reference sequence). The CDR3: CATSRPKGSYGYTF. CDR3 in DNA: TGTGCCACCAGCAGGCCTAAAGGGTCCTATGGCTACACCTTC. The entire variable domain, with the rest obtained from reference TRBV15 and TRBJ1-2, is as follows: DAMVIQNPRYQVTQFGKPVTLSCSQTLNHNVMYWYQQKSSQAPKLLFHYYDKDFNNEADTPDNFQSRRPNTSFCFLDIRSPGLGDTAMYLCATSRPKGSYGYTFGSGTRLTVV.

The chain combines TRBV9 with TRBJ2-2; TRBD1 matches at 8 bases. The V and J ends lost 4 bases and 1 base, in that order; junction bases with no gene match: 6. The germline gives CDR1 SGDLS, CDR2 YYNGEE. The CDR3 runs 16 residues. The CDR3 DNA is TGTGCCAGCAGCTTACGGACAGGGCGGAACACCGGGGAGCTGTTTTTT. Translating gives CASSLRTGRNTGELFF.

This clonotype was seen many times. The chain uses TRBV20-1 and TRBJ1-5; TRBD1 agrees at 8 bases. This CDR3 has 14 amino acids. The germline V gene has CDR1 DFQATT and CDR2 SNEGSKA (reference sequence). Unmatched junction bases numbered 6, after V lost 6 bases and J lost 2 bases. As DNA, the CDR3 is TGCAGTGCAGATCCACAGGGGGGCAATCAGCCCCAGCATTTT. Translated, it gives CSADPQGGNQPQHF.

The rearrangement links TRBV20-1 to TRBJ1-2; 10 nucleotides match TRBD1. With V trimmed by 4 bases and J by 2 bases, 4 bases remained unmatched. The V gene's germline CDR1 is DFQATT and CDR2 SNEGSKA (reference sequence). This CDR3 has 14 amino acids. The CDR3 coding sequence is TGCAGTGCTATCCCGGGACAGGGGAACTATGGCTACACCTTC. This encodes CSAIPGQGNYGYTF.

This chain joins TRBV6-2 or TRBV6-3 and TRBJ2-4, with 7 bases fitting TRBD2. This CDR3 is 16 amino acids long. The V segment lost 6 bases and the J segment 0 bases; nucleotides outside the gene matches: 8. CDR1 and CDR2 from the germline V gene are MNHEY and SVGEGT. CDR3 in amino acids: CASSPERGLAKNIQYF. The CDR3 bases are TGTGCCAGCAGCCCTGAGCGGGGTCTAGCCAAAAACATTCAGTACTTC.

This clonotype occurred a few times. This sequence joins TRBV19 and TRBJ1-2, with a tentative D call TRBD1 (6 bases). The CDR3 has 14 residues. Germline loops: CDR1 LNHDA, CDR2 SQIVND (reference sequence). V was shortened by 5 bases and J by 5 bases, with 15 bases between the two germline ends. The CDR3 here is CASSLRTAPYGYTF. The CDR3 DNA sequence: TGTGCCAGTAGTTTGAGGACAGCTCCATATGGCTACACCTTC.

In this sample, this clonotype turned up many times. The CDR3 DNA sequence: TGTGCCAGCAGTTACGACGGACAGGCGGTAAGGGGCAATCAGCCCCAGCATTTT. It specifies CASSYDGQAVRGNQPQHF. This chain uses TRBV6-2 or TRBV6-3 with TRBJ1-5; 7 bases are a match to TRBD1. Unmatched junction bases numbered 12, after V lost 2 bases and J lost 2 bases. CDR1 is MNHEY and CDR2 is SVGEGT in the germline V gene. CDR3 length: 18 amino acids.

This chain connects TRBV28 to TRBJ1-2; D perhaps matches TRBD1 (6 bases). V lost 2 bases to trimming and J lost 8 bases, with 9 bases between them. The CDR3 covers 12 residues. Germline CDR1 is MDHEN and CDR2 is SYDVKM. CDR3 region: CASSLPGTGYTF. The DNA for the CDR3 is TGTGCCAGCAGTTTACCAGGGACAGGCTACACCTTC.

The gene calls are TRBV10-3 and TRBJ2-1, with D hard to call. This CDR3 comprises 13 residues. Germline loops: CDR1 ENHRY, CDR2 SYGVKD. V shed 2 bases and J shed 8 bases, with 10 bases lying between them. In DNA form, the CDR3 reads TGTGCCATCAGTGAGGCGACGAAGGATGAGCAGTTCTTC. Its protein is CAISEATKDEQFF.

This clonotype was found many times. The V call is TRBV20-1, the J call TRBJ2-2; no definite D call. With 0 bases removed from V and 6 bases from J, the gap between germline ends came to 14 bases. The germline V gene has CDR1 DFQATT and CDR2 SNEGSKA (reference sequence). There are 15 residues in the CDR3. CDR3 nucleotide sequence: TGCAGTGCTAGAGATGAAGGGTCCCAGGCCGGGGAGCTGTTTTTT. Translation gives CSARDEGSQAGELFF.

This clonotype was counted only a few times. The genes are TRBV12-3 or TRBV12-4 and TRBJ2-5; 7 nucleotides line up with TRBD1. Unmatched junction bases numbered 10, after V lost 3 bases and J lost 6 bases. CDR3 length: 15 residues. CDR3 residues: CASSLRTGVVKTQYF. The CDR3 nucleotides read TGTGCCAGCAGTTTGAGGACAGGTGTTGTGAAGACCCAGTACTTC.

Ten or more counts support this clonotype. The chain combines TRBV10-3 with TRBJ1-2; D gene ambiguous. The CDR3 sequence is 13 residues long. Germline loops: CDR1 ENHRY, CDR2 SYGVKD. V was pared by 3 bases and J by 6 bases, with 11 bases between. Here the CDR3 DNA reads TGTGCCATCAGTGATGGAGGGAGGAATGGCTACACCTTC. Its translation is CAISDGGRNGYTF.

The sample holds many counts of this clonotype. The chain recombines TRBV7-6 with TRBJ2-7, with 11 positions matching TRBD2. CDR3 size: 16 residues. J lost 7 bases, V lost 1 base, and 9 bases had no gene match. The germline gives CDR1 SGHVS, CDR2 FNYEAQ. The CDR3 protein is CASSLGGLAGGGEQYF. The CDR3 nucleotides are TGTGCCAGCAGCTTAGGTGGGCTAGCGGGAGGAGGTGAGCAGTACTTC. Full variable domain (outside the CDR3, taken from reference TRBV7-6 and TRBJ2-7): GAGVSQSPRYKVTKRGQDVALRCDPISGHVSLYWYRQALGQGPEFLTYFNYEAQQDKSGLPNDRFSAERPEGSISTLTIQRTEQRDSAMYRCASSLGGLAGGGEQYFGPGTRLTVT.

This clonotype came up a few times. The chain carries TRBV12-3 or TRBV12-4 and TRBJ1-6; no definite D call. V was shortened by 4 bases and J by 14 bases, with 12 bases between the two germline ends. This CDR3 contains 12 residues. The CDR3 DNA reads as TGTGCCAGCAGTTCTTCCCGGACCACCCTCCACTTT. This codes for CASSSSRTTLHF.